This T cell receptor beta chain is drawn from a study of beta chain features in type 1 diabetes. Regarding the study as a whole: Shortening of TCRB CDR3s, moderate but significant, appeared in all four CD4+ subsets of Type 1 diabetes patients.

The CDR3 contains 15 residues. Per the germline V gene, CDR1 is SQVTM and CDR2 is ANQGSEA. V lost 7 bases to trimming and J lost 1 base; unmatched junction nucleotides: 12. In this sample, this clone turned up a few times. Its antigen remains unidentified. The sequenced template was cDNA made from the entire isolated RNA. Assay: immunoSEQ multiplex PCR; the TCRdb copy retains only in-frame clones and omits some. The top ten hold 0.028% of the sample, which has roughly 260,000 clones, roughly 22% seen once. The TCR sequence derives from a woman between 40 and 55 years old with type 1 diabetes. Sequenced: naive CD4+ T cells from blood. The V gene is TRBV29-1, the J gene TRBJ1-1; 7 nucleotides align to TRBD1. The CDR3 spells CSGRGTENKNTEAFF. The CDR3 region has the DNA TGCAGCGGCCGCGGGACAGAGAATAAGAACACTGAAGCTTTCTTT.